Listed below are T cell receptor beta chains from one sample, sequenced in a study of shared clonotypes between healthy human individuals. The repertoire was sequenced with immunoSEQ multiplex PCR; TCRdb's copy has only in-frame clones and lacks some. The sample has approximately 2,000,000 clones; 80% to 95% are singletons. Sequencing was carried out using naive CD8+ T cells from PBMCs. The receptors were gathered from a man younger than 35 in good health. Some clones in this sample may be carry-over from other donors' samples. The CDR3 runs from the conserved cysteine through the conserved F or W. The D gene is left open where the match is weak. Where a row states a size, it is once, few, many or the class of an expanded clone; other rows omit it.

d_call	v_call	clone_size	j_call	cdr3_aa	cdr3_nt
.	TRBV10-3	.	TRBJ1-1	CAIKGPGNTEAFF	TGTGCCATCAAGGGCCCCGGGAACACTGAAGCTTTCTTT
.	TRBV28	.	TRBJ2-3	CASSQGTDTQYF	TGTGCCAGCAGTCAGGGTACAGATACGCAGTATTTT
TRBD2	TRBV5-1	.	TRBJ2-7	CASSLTSGDYEQYF	TGCGCCAGCAGCTTGACTAGCGGAGATTACGAGCAGTACTTC
.	TRBV28	.	TRBJ2-7	CASMDTATYEQYF	TGTGCCAGCATGGACACAGCAACATACGAGCAGTACTTC
TRBD2	TRBV28	.	TRBJ2-1	CASSWSGGLAGDEQFF	TGTGCCAGCAGTTGGAGCGGCGGACTAGCGGGAGATGAGCAGTTCTTC
TRBD1	TRBV28	once	TRBJ1-2	CASSLRTGLNGYTF	TGTGCCAGCAGTTTAAGGACAGGGCTAAATGGCTACACCTTC
.	TRBV6-1	.	TRBJ1-2	CASSGYQALAVFTYGYTF	TGTGCCAGCAGTGGCTATCAAGCTCTCGCCGTTTTTACCTATGGCTACACCTTC
TRBD1	TRBV19	once	TRBJ2-7	CASSRIRDRAYEQYF	TGTGCCAGTAGTCGGATCCGGGACAGAGCCTACGAGCAGTACTTC
.	TRBV11-2	.	TRBJ1-1	CASSFSLGGTEAFF	TGTGCCAGCAGCTTTAGTTTGGGGGGCACTGAAGCTTTCTTT
.	TRBV5-5	.	TRBJ1-1	CASSLDGRSNTEAFF	TGTGCCAGCAGCTTGGACGGCAGGTCGAACACTGAAGCTTTCTTT
.	TRBV28	.	TRBJ1-1	CASTHWSKMNTEAFF	TGTGCCAGCACCCATTGGTCAAAGATGAACACTGAAGCTTTCTTT
.	TRBV29-1	.	TRBJ2-7	CSVEVGESSYEQYF	TGCAGCGTTGAAGTAGGGGAGTCCTCCTACGAGCAGTACTTC
TRBD2	TRBV15	.	TRBJ2-7	CATSRGSSGRNEQYF	TGTGCCACCAGCAGAGGTAGTAGCGGGCGGAACGAGCAGTACTTC
TRBD1	TRBV4-3	once	TRBJ1-1	CASSRLTGDRGLQGGTEAFF	TGCGCCAGCAGCCGGTTAACGGGGGACAGGGGCCTTCAAGGGGGGACTGAAGCTTTCTTT
TRBD1	TRBV10-3	.	TRBJ2-3	CAISETAGTGDTDTQYF	TGTGCCATCAGTGAGACGGCCGGGACAGGAGACACAGATACGCAGTATTTT
.	TRBV29-1	few	TRBJ1-1	CSVATMNTEAFF	TGCAGCGTCGCCACCATGAACACTGAAGCTTTCTTT
TRBD2	TRBV4-3	.	TRBJ2-7	CASSQTSASSYEQYF	TGCGCCAGCAGCCAGACTAGCGCGAGCTCCTACGAGCAGTACTTC
.	TRBV28	.	TRBJ2-2	CASSLWRGLSGELFF	TGTGCCAGCAGTTTATGGAGGGGATTGTCCGGGGAGCTGTTTTTT
TRBD2	TRBV5-5	.	TRBJ2-7	CASSLGLAGLALEQYF	TGTGCCAGCAGCTTGGGGCTAGCGGGACTAGCACTTGAGCAGTACTTC
TRBD1	TRBV19	few	TRBJ1-1	CASRYRGPTEAFF	TGTGCCAGTAGATACAGGGGGCCCACTGAAGCTTTCTTT
.	TRBV5-4	.	TRBJ2-7	CASRNRDGTYEQYF	TGTGCCAGCAGGAATCGGGACGGAACCTACGAGCAGTACTTC
.	TRBV27	.	TRBJ2-3	CASSLRQDPDTQYF	TGTGCCAGCAGTTTAAGGCAGGACCCAGATACGCAGTATTTT
.	TRBV7-9	.	TRBJ2-7	CASSPQGGNEQYF	TGTGCCAGCAGCCCTCAGGGGGGGAACGAGCAGTACTTC
TRBD1	TRBV11-2	.	TRBJ2-5	CASSPDRTGRETQYF	TGTGCCAGCAGCCCTGACAGGACAGGGCGAGAGACCCAGTACTTC
.	TRBV11-2	.	TRBJ1-5	CASSLGPGGNQPQHF	TGTGCCAGCAGCCTCGGACCCGGCGGGAATCAGCCCCAGCATTTT
TRBD2	TRBV7-7	.	TRBJ2-5	CASSPRTSGSSETQYF	TGTGCCAGCAGCCCTCGGACTAGCGGGAGCTCAGAGACCCAGTACTTC
TRBD2	TRBV2	.	TRBJ2-5	CASSTLAVPPLYQETQYF	TGTGCCAGCAGTACACTAGCGGTTCCGCCTTTGTACCAAGAGACCCAGTACTTC
.	TRBV15	once	TRBJ1-2	CATSNPFGTYGYTF	TGTGCCACCAGCAACCCGTTCGGGACCTATGGCTACACCTTC
.	TRBV6-6	.	TRBJ2-7	CASSYEQVGHEQYF	TGTGCCAGCAGTTACGAGCAGGTAGGCCACGAGCAGTACTTC
.	TRBV25-1	.	TRBJ2-3	CASSGGATQYF	TGTGCCAGCAGTGGGGGTGCTACGCAGTATTTT
TRBD1	TRBV28	once	TRBJ2-7	CASSPWTGGSPYEQYF	TGTGCCAGCAGTCCTTGGACAGGGGGTTCCCCCTACGAGCAGTACTTC
.	TRBV27	.	TRBJ1-5	CASSAWGGGNQPQHF	TGTGCCAGCAGTGCCTGGGGGGGAGGCAATCAGCCCCAGCATTTT
.	TRBV9	.	TRBJ2-2	CASSADRVVSGELFF	TGTGCCAGCAGCGCCGATCGAGTGGTCAGTGGGGAGCTGTTTTTT
.	TRBV6-1	.	TRBJ1-5	CAAEGRSNQPQHF	TGTGCCGCCGAAGGGAGAAGCAATCAGCCCCAGCATTTT
TRBD2	TRBV7-9	.	TRBJ2-3	CASSLRRGTSGTDTQYF	TGTGCCAGCAGCTTAAGGCGAGGGACTAGCGGAACAGATACGCAGTATTTT
.	TRBV5-6	.	TRBJ1-4	CASSALEGSGEKLFF	TGTGCCAGCAGCGCCCTTGAGGGCTCGGGTGAAAAACTGTTTTTT
TRBD1	TRBV6-1	.	TRBJ1-2	CASTPGWTGKDGYTF	TGTGCCAGCACCCCTGGGTGGACAGGGAAGGATGGCTACACCTTC
.	TRBV27	once	TRBJ2-3	CASRTLSVQADTQYF	TGTGCCAGCAGAACTCTTAGCGTGCAAGCAGATACGCAGTATTTT
.	TRBV29-1	.	TRBJ1-2	CSTIQGPYGYTF	TGCAGCACCATTCAGGGCCCCTATGGCTACACCTTC
.	TRBV14	.	TRBJ2-3	CASSQAGRDTHGWDTQYF	TGTGCCAGCAGCCAAGCGGGGCGGGACACCCACGGATGGGATACGCAGTATTTT
.	TRBV27	once	TRBJ1-5	CASSPTGSNQPQHF	TGTGCCAGCAGCCCAACAGGGAGCAATCAGCCCCAGCATTTT
.	TRBV7-9	.	TRBJ1-3	CASSLLSSGNTIYF	TGTGCCAGCAGCTTACTTAGCTCTGGAAACACCATATATTTT
.	TRBV9	.	TRBJ2-2	CASSVDQRRNTGELFF	TGTGCCAGCAGCGTAGACCAGCGCCGCAACACCGGGGAGCTGTTTTTT
.	TRBV9	.	TRBJ1-4	CASSVVGGRNEKLFF	TGTGCCAGCAGCGTAGTTGGGGGAAGAAATGAAAAACTGTTTTTT
.	TRBV30	.	TRBJ2-7	CAWSSRLGEQYF	TGTGCCTGGAGTTCGAGACTGGGCGAGCAGTACTTC
.	TRBV7-9	.	TRBJ2-7	CASSFPSGPGEQYF	TGTGCCAGCAGCTTTCCTTCGGGGCCAGGCGAGCAGTACTTC
.	TRBV7-9	once	TRBJ2-1	CASSLIDEQFF	TGTGCCAGCAGCTTAATAGATGAGCAGTTCTTC
TRBD1	TRBV7-9	.	TRBJ1-4	CASSPGDSEKLFF	TGTGCCAGCAGCCCCGGGGACAGTGAAAAACTGTTTTTT
TRBD1	TRBV9	.	TRBJ2-1	CASSNPPGQANNEQFF	TGTGCCAGCAGCAACCCCCCGGGACAGGCCAACAATGAGCAGTTCTTC
.	TRBV6-5	.	TRBJ1-1	CASSYSTYAEAFF	TGTGCCAGCAGTTACTCGACATATGCTGAAGCTTTCTTT
.	TRBV13	.	TRBJ2-2	CASSLVSGITENTGELFF	TGTGCCAGCAGCTTAGTGTCAGGTATTACAGAGAACACCGGGGAGCTGTTTTTT
TRBD1	TRBV27	.	TRBJ2-7	CASRMDRTYEQYF	TGTGCCAGCAGGATGGACAGGACCTACGAGCAGTACTTC
.	TRBV30	.	TRBJ1-2	CAAVGGWVNYGYTF	TGTGCCGCGGTGGGGGGCTGGGTTAACTATGGCTACACCTTC
.	TRBV28	.	TRBJ1-5	CGEGPQHF	TGTGGGGAGGGGCCCCAGCATTTT
.	TRBV5-4	.	TRBJ2-6	CASSSPAPTGANVLTF	TGTGCCAGCAGCTCCCCCGCCCCTACTGGGGCCAACGTCCTGACTTTC
TRBD1	TRBV27	.	TRBJ1-5	CASSRGTGARQPQHF	TGTGCCAGCAGTAGGGGGACAGGGGCCCGGCAGCCCCAGCATTTT
.	TRBV28	once	TRBJ1-5	CASSLWTGNQPQHF	TGTGCCAGCAGTCTCTGGACAGGCAATCAGCCCCAGCATTTT
TRBD2	TRBV27	.	TRBJ2-7	CASSPGTSGYEQYF	TGTGCCAGCAGCCCCGGGACTAGCGGTTACGAGCAGTACTTC
.	TRBV25-1	.	TRBJ1-2	CASSDSWQTYGYTF	TGTGCCAGCAGTGACTCGTGGCAGACCTATGGCTACACCTTC
.	TRBV27	.	TRBJ1-3	CASRYRASSGNTIYF	TGTGCCAGCAGGTACAGGGCCAGCTCTGGAAACACCATATATTTT